The 20 T cell receptor beta chains reported below all come from one sample, sequenced in a study of T cells in Graves' hyperthyroidism and ophthalmopathy. Using RNA transcripts as the source, TCR beta CDR3 regions were amplified. Using the HTBI primer set, a first-round RT-PCR was run on the TCR CDR3. Each CDR3 protein gets one entry after TCRdb re-called the multiplex PCR reads with MiXCR. In the table there are under 400,000 distinct CDR3 sequences, approximately 22% of which are singletons. The specimen sequenced was blood. The receptors were sampled from a woman in her 50s with Graves' hyperthyroidism.

This clonotype was counted at least ten times. This sequence joins TRBV3-1 and TRBJ2-7, with D maybe TRBD2 (7 bases). The CDR3 length is 16 residues. Trimming stripped 4 bases from V and 0 bases from J, with 16 bases between. Per the germline V gene, CDR1 is LGHDT and CDR2 is YNNKEL (reference sequence). CDR3 in DNA: TGTGCCAGCAGCCCCCGGGGGGCAGGAGCCTCCTACGAGCAGTACTTC. Its protein product is CASSPRGAGASYEQYF.

This clonotype was counted at least ten times. The chain is built from TRBV5-6 and TRBJ2-1, with 9 bases matching TRBD2. After removal of 2 bases from V and 9 bases from J, the junction contained 9 bases not matched to a gene. CDR1 SGHDT and CDR2 YYEEEE come from the germline V gene. The CDR3 is 15 amino acids. The CDR3 DNA is TGTGCCAGCAGCTTTCCCTTGGCGGGGGGGACTGAGCAGTTCTTC. Its translation is CASSFPLAGGTEQFF.

This chain connects TRBV20-1 to TRBJ1-2, with 12 bases that match TRBD1. The CDR3 has 18 residues. V gave up 2 bases and J gave up 2 bases; unmatched junction bases: 12. The V gene's germline CDR1 is DFQATT and CDR2 SNEGSKA (reference sequence). CDR3 protein: CSARPGQGAGMGNYGYTF. CDR3 sequence (DNA): TGCAGTGCTAGACCGGGACAGGGGGCGGGAATGGGGAACTATGGCTACACCTTC.

The J gene is TRBJ2-5, the V gene TRBV7-2; weak D call: TRBD1 (6 bases). V was shortened by 2 bases and J by 4 bases, with 17 bases between the two germline ends. This CDR3 has 16 residues. The germline CDR1 and CDR2 sequences are SGHTA and FQGNSA. This CDR3 is CASSLFGRGSRETQYF. For the CDR3, the DNA is TGTGCCAGCAGCTTATTTGGCAGGGGATCGCGAGAGACCCAGTACTTC.

This clonotype appeared many times. V is TRBV11-2 and J is TRBJ2-5; possible D gene TRBD1, 6 bases. Germline assignment: CDR1 SGHAT and CDR2 FQNNGV. Trimming pared 1 base from V and 1 base from J, leaving 13 bases between. The CDR3 has 16 residues. CDR3 nucleotides: TGTGCCAGCAGCTTAGGGGCAGGGGCTACCCAAGAGACCCAGTACTTC. This translates into CASSLGAGATQETQYF.

To note about this clonotype: Sequence at one end of the junction differs from germline and may be a read error. This chain links TRBV20-1 with TRBJ1-2, with D perhaps matching TRBD1 (5 bases). Germline V CDR1 and CDR2: DFQATT, SNEGSKA (reference sequence). The CDR3 covers 12 residues. Here the CDR3 DNA reads TGCAGTGCTAGGGGCGGACACTATGGCTGCACCTTC. Its protein product is CSARGGHYGCTF.

This clonotype has only a few counts. V gene TRBV20-1 combines with J gene TRBJ2-2, with D hard to call. V lost 3 bases and J lost 3, with 11 bases in between. This CDR3 has 14 amino acids. From germline, CDR1 is DFQATT and CDR2 SNEGSKA (reference sequence). The CDR3 DNA reads TGCAGTGCTAGGGAGTTCGGAGACACCGGGGAGCTGTTTTTT. Its protein is CSAREFGDTGELFF.

This sequence joins TRBV27 and TRBJ1-2, with 10 positions matching TRBD1. With 6 bases clipped from V and 6 bases from J, the junction kept 16 bases outside the gene matches. Germline CDR1 reads MNHEY; CDR2 reads SMNVEV (reference sequence). CDR3 length: 17 residues. CDR3: CASRASAGTGAPNGYTF. CDR3 in DNA: TGTGCCAGCAGGGCTTCGGCCGGGACAGGGGCACCCAATGGCTACACCTTC.

This clonotype was seen more than once but under ten times. The chain couples TRBV12-3 or TRBV12-4 to TRBJ2-7; D possibly corresponds to TRBD2 (6 bases). V was trimmed by 6 bases and J by 4 bases, leaving 10 bases between them. The CDR3 loop spans 12 amino acids. This chain's CDR3 is CASSTAGYEQYF. Here the CDR3 DNA reads TGTGCCAGCAGCACCGCGGGGTACGAGCAGTACTTC.

V and J are TRBV6-5 and TRBJ1-5; D unclear. CDR1 is MNHEY and CDR2 is SVGAGI in the germline V gene. V was cut by 3 bases and J by 2 bases, with 5 bases left in between. The CDR3 loop spans 13 amino acids. The DNA of the CDR3 is TGTGCCAGCAGTTATGGGGGCAATCAGCCCCAGCATTTT. Its translation is CASSYGGNQPQHF.

Ten or more counts support this clonotype. The chain carries TRBV11-2 and TRBJ1-6; the match to TRBD1 covers 11 bases. V lost 1 base and J lost 14; bases outside the gene matches: 7. CDR1 is SGHAT and CDR2 is FQNNGV in the germline V gene. This CDR3 contains 15 residues. CDR3 residues: CASSLAGQGGFALHF. Written as DNA, the CDR3 is TGTGCCAGCAGCTTAGCGGGACAGGGGGGGTTTGCCCTCCACTTT. Drawing the rest from reference TRBV11-2 and TRBJ1-6, the complete variable domain is EAGVAQSPRYKIIEKRQSVAFWCNPISGHATLYWYQQILGQGPKLLIQFQNNGVVDDSQLPKDRFSAERLKGVDSTLKIQPAKLEDSAVYLCASSLAGQGGFALHFGNGTRLTVT.

In this sample, this clonotype turned up a few times. The chain recombines TRBV10-3 with TRBJ1-2, with D possibly TRBD1 on 6 matching bases. V was cut by 4 bases and J by 2 bases, with 11 bases left in between. Germline-derived CDR1 and CDR2 are ENHRY and SYGVKD. The CDR3 runs to 14 residues. CDR3 amino acids: CAISGGAENYGYTF. DNA of the CDR3: TGTGCCATCAGTGGGGGGGCGGAGAACTATGGCTACACCTTC.

V usage is TRBV7-2 and J usage is TRBJ1-5; D gene unclear. Germline loops: CDR1 SGHTA, CDR2 FQGNSA. This CDR3 is built from 14 residues. The V end was cut by 5 bases, the J end by 4 bases, with 12 bases between. CDR3 coding DNA: TGTGCCAGCAGCCGACGGGCTGGTAATCAGCCCCAGCATTTT. Translated: CASSRRAGNQPQHF.

This clonotype was counted only a few times. The rearrangement links TRBV6-5 to TRBJ1-2, with 10 positions matching TRBD1. Germline V gene data show CDR1 as MNHEY and CDR2 as SVGAGI. The trim removed 1 base at V and 3 bases at J, leaving 2 bases unmatched. This CDR3 comprises 15 residues. The CDR3: CASSYYGTGDYGYTF. DNA for the CDR3: TGTGCCAGCAGTTACTACGGGACAGGGGACTATGGCTACACCTTC.

This clonotype has ten or more counts. The CDR3 bases are TGTGCCAGCAGCCAAGACGGGATGGCAGGCTATGGCTACACCTTC. It yields the protein CASSQDGMAGYGYTF. The rearrangement uses TRBV14 and TRBJ1-2; D is unresolved. The CDR3 covers 15 residues. CDR1 and CDR2 (germline): SGHDN, FVKESK. Trimming took off 0 bases at V and 4 bases at J, with 12 bases between the two ends.

This clonotype was detected many times. The chain has TRBV7-9 and TRBJ2-1; TRBD2 aligns across 14 bases. The germline V gene has CDR1 SEHNR and CDR2 FQNEAQ (reference sequence). The CDR3 length is 20 residues. The ends lost 4 bases at V and 1 base at J; junction bases unmatched: 12. For the CDR3, the DNA is TGTGCCAGCAGCTCTAGTACCGGGACTAGCGGGAGTTGGTCCTACAATGAGCAGTTCTTC. This sequence encodes CASSSSTGTSGSWSYNEQFF.

V gene TRBV2 combines with J gene TRBJ1-2; 12 nucleotides line up with TRBD1. Germline CDR1 is SNHLY and CDR2 is FYNNEI. There are 14 residues in the CDR3. After removal of 5 bases from V and 6 bases from J, the junction contained 4 bases not matched to a gene. CDR3 sequence (DNA): TGTGCCAGCAGTTGGGGACAGGGGGCTAATGGCTACACCTTC. Translated: CASSWGQGANGYTF.

The table lists this clonotype with many counts. The rearrangement links TRBV28 to TRBJ1-5; the D is unclear. CDR3 length equals 15 residues. V dropped 3 bases and J dropped 1 base, with 10 bases sitting between them. Germline assignment: CDR1 MDHEN and CDR2 SYDVKM. DNA for the CDR3: TGTGCCAGCAGTTTCGCGGGCAGGAGCAATCAGCCCCAGCATTTT. It translates to CASSFAGRSNQPQHF.

This clonotype came up many times. This rearrangement joins TRBV20-1 to TRBJ1-1; 8 bases are a match to TRBD1. The CDR3 runs to 14 residues. V was clipped by 3 bases and J by 1 base; unmatched bases: 4. CDR1 is DFQATT and CDR2 is SNEGSKA in the germline V gene (reference sequence). CDR3 in amino acids: CSARQGAANTEAFF. The DNA of the CDR3 is TGCAGTGCTAGGCAGGGGGCGGCGAACACTGAAGCTTTCTTT.

This clonotype was recorded at least ten times. The rearrangement uses TRBV5-1 and TRBJ2-7; perhaps TRBD1 as D (5 bases). CDR1 is SGHRS and CDR2 is YFSETQ in the germline V gene. The CDR3 is 12 residues long. V dropped 4 bases and J dropped 3 bases, with 8 bases sitting between them. The DNA of the CDR3 is TGCGCCAGCAGCGTAGACAGCTACGAGCAGTACTTC. Amino acid sequence: CASSVDSYEQYF.